This TCR beta chain emerged from a study of blood T cell repertoires in COVID-19. About the research overall: The United States, Italy and Spain provided the acute and convalescent COVID-19 samples. The cDNA or gDNA used as material had been derived from T cells, B-cell-depleted T cells, or PBMCs.

Patients in Seattle were enrolled during active infection, then followed longitudinally. Original data processing: Estimated nucleated cell counts came from reference gene primer amplification. TCRdb's table, derived via immunoSEQ multiplex PCR, lists solely in-frame clones and lacks some. That table furnishes V, J and clone size, whereas the DNA furnished D and trimming. The sample yields fewer than 200,000 clones, approximately 87% seen once. Per the germline V gene, CDR1 is KGHDR and CDR2 is SFDVKD. V shed 4 bases and J 7 bases; nucleotides not matched to a gene: 12. This CDR3 has 16 amino acids. The TCR sequence derives from a woman in her seventies with COVID-19, enrolled during active disease. Sequenced sample: peripheral blood. V gene TRBV24-1 combines with J gene TRBJ2-3; 8 bases fit TRBD1. CDR3 DNA sequence: TGTGCCACCAGTGACTGGACAGGGAGCAGGGTGAATACGCAGTATTTT. The encoded protein is CATSDWTGSRVNTQYF.